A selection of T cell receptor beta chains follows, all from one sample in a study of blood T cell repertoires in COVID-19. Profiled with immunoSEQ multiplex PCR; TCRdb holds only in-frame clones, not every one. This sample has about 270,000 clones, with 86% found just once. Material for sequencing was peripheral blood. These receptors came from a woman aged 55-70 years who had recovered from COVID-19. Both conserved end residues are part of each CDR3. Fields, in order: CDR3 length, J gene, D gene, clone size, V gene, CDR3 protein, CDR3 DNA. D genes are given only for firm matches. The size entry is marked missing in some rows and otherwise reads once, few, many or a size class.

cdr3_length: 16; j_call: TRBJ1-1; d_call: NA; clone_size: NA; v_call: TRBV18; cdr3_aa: CASRTSGKQGNTEAFF; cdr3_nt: TGTGCCAGCAGAACCAGCGGCAAACAGGGGAACACTGAAGCTTTCTTT
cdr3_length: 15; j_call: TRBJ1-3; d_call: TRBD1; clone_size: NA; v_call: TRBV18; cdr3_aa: CASSPAQGVGNTIYF; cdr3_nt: TGTGCCAGCTCACCAGCTCAGGGGGTTGGAAACACCATATATTTT
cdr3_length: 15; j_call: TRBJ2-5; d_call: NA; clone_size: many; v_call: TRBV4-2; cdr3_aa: CASSQEERLEETQYF; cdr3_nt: TGTGCCAGCAGCCAGGAGGAGCGGCTGGAAGAGACCCAGTACTTC
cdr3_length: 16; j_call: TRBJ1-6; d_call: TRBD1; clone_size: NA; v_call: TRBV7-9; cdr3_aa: CASSIRTGGREAPLHF; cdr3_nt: TGTGCCAGCAGCATACGGACAGGGGGGCGAGAGGCACCCCTCCACTTT
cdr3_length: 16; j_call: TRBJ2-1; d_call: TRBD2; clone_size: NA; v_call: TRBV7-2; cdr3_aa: CASRTRGTSAYNEQFF; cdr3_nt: TGTGCCAGCAGAACTCGCGGGACTAGCGCGTACAATGAGCAGTTCTTC
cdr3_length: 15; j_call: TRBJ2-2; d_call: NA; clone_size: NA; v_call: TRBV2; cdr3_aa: CASRGLSGNTGELFF; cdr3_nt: TGTGCCAGCAGGGGCCTTAGCGGGAACACCGGGGAGCTGTTTTTT
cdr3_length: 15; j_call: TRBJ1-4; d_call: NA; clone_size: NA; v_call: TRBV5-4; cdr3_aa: CASSSRQETNEKLFF; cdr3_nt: TGTGCCAGCAGCTCTAGACAGGAAACTAATGAAAAACTGTTTTTT
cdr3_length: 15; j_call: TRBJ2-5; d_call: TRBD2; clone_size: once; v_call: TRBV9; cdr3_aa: CASSVAPSGGETQYF; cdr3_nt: TGTGCCAGCAGCGTAGCTCCTAGCGGGGGAGAGACCCAGTACTTC
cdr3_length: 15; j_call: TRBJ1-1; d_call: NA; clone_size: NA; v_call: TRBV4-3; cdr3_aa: CASSLGTGRNTEAFF; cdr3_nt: TGCGCCAGCAGCCTCGGAACAGGGAGGAACACTGAAGCTTTCTTT
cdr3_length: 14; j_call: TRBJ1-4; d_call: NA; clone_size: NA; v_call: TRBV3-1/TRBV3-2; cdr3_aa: CASSQREVDEKLFF; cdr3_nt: TGTGCCAGCAGCCAACGGGAGGTGGATGAAAAACTGTTTTTT
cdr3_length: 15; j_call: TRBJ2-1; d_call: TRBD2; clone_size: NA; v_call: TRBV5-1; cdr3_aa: CASSLFAGEYNEQFF; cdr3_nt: TGCGCCAGCAGCTTGTTTGCGGGGGAATACAATGAGCAGTTCTTC
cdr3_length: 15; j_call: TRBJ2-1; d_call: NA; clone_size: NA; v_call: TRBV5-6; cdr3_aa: CASSLFGSDYNEQFF; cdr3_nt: TGTGCCAGCAGCTTGTTTGGTAGCGACTACAATGAGCAGTTCTTC
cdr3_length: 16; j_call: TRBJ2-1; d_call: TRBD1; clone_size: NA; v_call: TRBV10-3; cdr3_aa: CAISTGTGSGYNEQFF; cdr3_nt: TGTGCCATCAGTACCGGGACAGGGAGTGGGTACAATGAGCAGTTCTTC
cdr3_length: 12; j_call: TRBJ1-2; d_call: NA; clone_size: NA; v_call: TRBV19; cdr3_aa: CASSIVEYGYTF; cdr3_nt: TGTGCCAGTAGTATAGTAGAGTATGGCTACACCTTC
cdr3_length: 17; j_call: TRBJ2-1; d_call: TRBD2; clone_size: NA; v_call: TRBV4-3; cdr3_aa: CASSQDPGLAGGNEQFF; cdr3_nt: TGCGCCAGCAGCCAAGATCCTGGTCTAGCGGGGGGCAATGAGCAGTTCTTC
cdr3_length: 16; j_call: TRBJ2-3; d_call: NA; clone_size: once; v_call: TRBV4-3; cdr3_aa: CASSQDRQRGTDTQYF; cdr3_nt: TGCGCCAGCAGCCAAGATCGGCAGCGGGGCACAGATACGCAGTATTTT
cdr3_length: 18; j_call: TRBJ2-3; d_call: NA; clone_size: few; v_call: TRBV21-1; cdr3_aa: CASSKDRRTAAPLDTQYF; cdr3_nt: TGTGCCAGCAGCAAAGACCGCAGGACAGCCGCTCCCTTAGATACGCAGTATTTT
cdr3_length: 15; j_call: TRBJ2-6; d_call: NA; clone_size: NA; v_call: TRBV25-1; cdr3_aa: CASSESVSGANVLTF; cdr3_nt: TGTGCCAGCAGTGAATCGGTGTCTGGGGCCAACGTCCTGACTTTC
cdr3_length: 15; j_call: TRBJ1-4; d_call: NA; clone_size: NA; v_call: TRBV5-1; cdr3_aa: CASSLEARTIEKLFF; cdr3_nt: TGCGCCAGCAGCTTGGAGGCCAGGACTATTGAAAAACTGTTTTTT
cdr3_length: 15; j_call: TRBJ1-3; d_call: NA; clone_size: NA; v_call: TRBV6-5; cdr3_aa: CASSYSLTGWETIYF; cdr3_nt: TGTGCCAGCAGTTACTCGTTAACGGGTTGGGAGACCATATATTTT
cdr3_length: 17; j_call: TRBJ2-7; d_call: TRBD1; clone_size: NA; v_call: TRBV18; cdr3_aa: CASSPRGTGTGGLEQYF; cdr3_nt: TGTGCCAGCTCACCACGGGGGACCGGGACAGGGGGCCTCGAGCAGTACTTC
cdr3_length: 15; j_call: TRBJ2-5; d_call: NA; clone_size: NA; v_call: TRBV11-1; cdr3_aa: CASSFGGSSQETQYF; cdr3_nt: TGTGCCAGCAGCTTTGGGGGGTCTAGCCAAGAGACCCAGTACTTC
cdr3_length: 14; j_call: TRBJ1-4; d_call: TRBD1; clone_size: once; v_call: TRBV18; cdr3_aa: CASSRQGTAEKLFF; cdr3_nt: TGTGCCAGCTCACGGCAGGGGACAGCTGAAAAACTGTTTTTT
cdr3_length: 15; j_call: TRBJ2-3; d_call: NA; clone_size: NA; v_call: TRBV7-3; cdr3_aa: CASSLRLPGPDTQYF; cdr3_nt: TGTGCCAGCAGCTTAAGGCTCCCTGGGCCAGATACGCAGTATTTT
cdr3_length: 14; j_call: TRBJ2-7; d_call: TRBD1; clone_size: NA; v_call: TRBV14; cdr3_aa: CASSLRQGAAEQYF; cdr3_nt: TGTGCCAGCAGCCTAAGACAGGGGGCGGCCGAGCAGTACTTC
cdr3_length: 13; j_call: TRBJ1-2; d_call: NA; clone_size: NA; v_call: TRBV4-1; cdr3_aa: CASSPDTDYGYTF; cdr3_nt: TGCGCCAGCAGCCCGGACACGGACTATGGCTACACCTTC
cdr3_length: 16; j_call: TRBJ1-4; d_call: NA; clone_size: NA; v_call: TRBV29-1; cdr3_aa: CSVEPGGTTTNEKLFF; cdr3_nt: TGCAGCGTTGAACCCGGAGGGACTACGACTAATGAAAAACTGTTTTTT
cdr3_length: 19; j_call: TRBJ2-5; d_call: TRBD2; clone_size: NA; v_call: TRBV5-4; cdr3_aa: CASSLAFGLAGGKQETQYF; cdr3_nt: TGTGCCAGCAGCTTGGCGTTTGGGCTAGCGGGGGGAAAACAAGAGACCCAGTACTTC
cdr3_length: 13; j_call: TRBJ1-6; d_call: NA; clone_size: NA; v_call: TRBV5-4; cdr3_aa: CASSFPGFSPLHF; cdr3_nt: TGTGCCAGCAGCTTCCCGGGTTTTTCACCCCTCCACTTT
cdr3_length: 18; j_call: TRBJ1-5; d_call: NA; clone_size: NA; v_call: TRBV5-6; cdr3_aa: CASSRAGYSIYSNQPQHF; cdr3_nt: TGTGCCAGCAGCCGGGCAGGGTATAGCATTTATAGCAATCAGCCCCAGCATTTT
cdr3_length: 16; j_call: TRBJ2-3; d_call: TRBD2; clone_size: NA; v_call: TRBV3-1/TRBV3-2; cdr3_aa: CASSQDLAGGRDTQYF; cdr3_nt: TGTGCCAGCAGCCAAGATCTAGCGGGGGGGCGAGATACGCAGTATTTT
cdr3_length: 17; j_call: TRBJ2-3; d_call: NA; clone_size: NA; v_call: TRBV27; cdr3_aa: CASSPYQGEVGTDTQYF; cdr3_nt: TGTGCCAGCAGCCCTTACCAGGGGGAGGTGGGCACAGATACGCAGTATTTT
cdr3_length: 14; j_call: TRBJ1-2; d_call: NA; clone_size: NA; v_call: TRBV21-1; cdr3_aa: CASSPPQAAGGYTF; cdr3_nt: TGTGCCAGCAGCCCTCCTCAGGCGGCGGGTGGCTACACCTTC
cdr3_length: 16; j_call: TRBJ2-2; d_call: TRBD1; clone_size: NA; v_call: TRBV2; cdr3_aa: CASGKDRTVFAGELFF; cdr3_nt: TGTGCCAGCGGGAAGGACAGGACGGTTTTCGCCGGGGAGCTGTTTTTT
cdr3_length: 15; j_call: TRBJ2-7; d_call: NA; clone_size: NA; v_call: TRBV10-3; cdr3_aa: CAISESKGSQDEQYF; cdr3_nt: TGTGCCATCAGTGAGTCTAAAGGCTCTCAGGACGAGCAGTACTTC
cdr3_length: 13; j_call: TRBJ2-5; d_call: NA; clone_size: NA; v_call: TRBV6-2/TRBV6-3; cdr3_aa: CASSLLAQETQYF; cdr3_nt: TGTGCCAGCAGCCTACTAGCCCAAGAGACCCAGTACTTC
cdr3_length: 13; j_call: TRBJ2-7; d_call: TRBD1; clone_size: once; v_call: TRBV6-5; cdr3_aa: CASRGQGAHEQYF; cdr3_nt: TGTGCCAGCAGGGGACAGGGGGCGCACGAGCAGTACTTC
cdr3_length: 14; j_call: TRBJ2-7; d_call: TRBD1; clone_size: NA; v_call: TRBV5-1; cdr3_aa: CASSTRQGNYEQYF; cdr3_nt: TGCGCCAGCAGCACCCGACAGGGGAACTACGAGCAGTACTTC
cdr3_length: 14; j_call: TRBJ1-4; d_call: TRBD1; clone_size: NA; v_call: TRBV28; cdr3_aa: CAIVQGEVGEKLFF; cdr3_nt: TGTGCCATAGTACAGGGGGAGGTTGGGGAAAAACTGTTTTTT
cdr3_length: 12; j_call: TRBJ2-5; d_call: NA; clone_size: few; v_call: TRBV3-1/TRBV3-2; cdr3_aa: CASSQEAETQYF; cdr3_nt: TGTGCCAGCAGCCAAGAAGCAGAGACCCAGTACTTC
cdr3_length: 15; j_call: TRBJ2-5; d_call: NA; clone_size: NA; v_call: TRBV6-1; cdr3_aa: CASSEMLGGQETQYF; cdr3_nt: TGTGCCAGCAGTGAAATGTTGGGGGGTCAAGAGACCCAGTACTTC
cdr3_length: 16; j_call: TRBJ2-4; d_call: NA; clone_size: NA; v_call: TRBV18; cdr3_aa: CASSPLGQGQGNIQYF; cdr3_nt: TGTGCCAGCTCACCGCTTGGTCAGGGGCAGGGGAACATTCAGTACTTC